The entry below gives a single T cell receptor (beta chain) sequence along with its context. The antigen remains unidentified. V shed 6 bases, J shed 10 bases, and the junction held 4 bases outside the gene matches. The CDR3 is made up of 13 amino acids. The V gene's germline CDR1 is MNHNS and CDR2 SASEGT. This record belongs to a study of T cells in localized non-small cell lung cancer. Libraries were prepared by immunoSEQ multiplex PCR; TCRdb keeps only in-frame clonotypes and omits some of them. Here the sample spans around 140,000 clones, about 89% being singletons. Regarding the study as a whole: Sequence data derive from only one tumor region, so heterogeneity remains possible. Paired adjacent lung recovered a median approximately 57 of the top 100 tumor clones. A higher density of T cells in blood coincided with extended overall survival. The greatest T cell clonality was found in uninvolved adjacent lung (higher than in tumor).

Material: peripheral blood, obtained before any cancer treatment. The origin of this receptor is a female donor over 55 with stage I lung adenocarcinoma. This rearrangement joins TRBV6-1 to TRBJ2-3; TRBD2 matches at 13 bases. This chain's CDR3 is CASRLAGGPSQYF. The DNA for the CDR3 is TGTGCCAGCAGACTAGCGGGAGGGCCGTCGCAGTATTTT.